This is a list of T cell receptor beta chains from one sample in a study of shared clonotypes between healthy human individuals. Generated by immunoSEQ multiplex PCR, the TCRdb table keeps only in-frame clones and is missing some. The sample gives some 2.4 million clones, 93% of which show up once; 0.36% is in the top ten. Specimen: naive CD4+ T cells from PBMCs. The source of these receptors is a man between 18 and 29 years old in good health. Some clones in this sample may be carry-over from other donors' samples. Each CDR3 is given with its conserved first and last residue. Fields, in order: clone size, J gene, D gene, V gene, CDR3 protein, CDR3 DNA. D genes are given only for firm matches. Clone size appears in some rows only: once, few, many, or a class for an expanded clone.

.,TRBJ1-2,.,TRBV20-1,CSASRGYGYTF,TGCAGTGCTAGTCGGGGTTATGGCTACACCTTC
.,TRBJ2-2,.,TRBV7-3,CASSSGSVSLRGGELFF,TGTGCCAGCAGCTCTGGTTCGGTTAGCCTCCGTGGAGGGGAGCTGTTTTTT
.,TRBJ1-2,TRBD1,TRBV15,CATSRDRGQGNGYTF,TGTGCCACCAGCAGAGATCGGGGACAGGGGAATGGCTACACCTTC
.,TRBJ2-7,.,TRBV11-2,CASSLDASGANYEQYF,TGTGCCAGCAGCTTAGACGCCAGCGGAGCTAACTACGAGCAGTACTTC
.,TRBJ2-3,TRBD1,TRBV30,CAWGDRAFTDTQYF,TGTGCCTGGGGGGACAGGGCGTTCACAGATACGCAGTATTTT
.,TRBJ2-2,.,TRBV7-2,CASSLFRHSSPGELFF,TGTGCCAGCAGCTTGTTTAGGCACAGTTCGCCCGGGGAGCTGTTTTTT
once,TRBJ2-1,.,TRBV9,CASSVAGSWGREQFF,TGTGCCAGCAGCGTAGCGGGCTCCTGGGGTAGGGAGCAGTTCTTC
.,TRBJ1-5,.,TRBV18,CASSPQQAFGQPQHF,TGTGCCAGCTCACCACAGCAGGCCTTTGGACAGCCCCAGCATTTT
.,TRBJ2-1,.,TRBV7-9,CASSSIGHEQFF,TGTGCCAGCAGCTCAATCGGGCATGAGCAGTTCTTC
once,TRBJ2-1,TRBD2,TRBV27,CASSFAGTSAYNEQFF,TGTGCCAGCAGTTTTGCCGGGACTAGCGCCTACAATGAGCAGTTCTTC
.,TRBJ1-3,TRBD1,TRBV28,CASRNTGGEGNTIYF,TGTGCCAGCAGGAATACAGGGGGCGAAGGAAACACCATATATTTT
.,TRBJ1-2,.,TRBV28,CASRGGGPYGYTF,TGTGCCAGCAGGGGGGGTGGACCCTATGGCTACACCTTC
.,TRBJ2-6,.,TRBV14,CASSHRIVAGSGANVLTF,TGTGCCAGCAGCCACCGTATCGTCGCAGGCTCTGGGGCCAACGTCCTGACTTTC
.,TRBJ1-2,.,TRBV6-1,CASSETAGAQGYTF,TGTGCCAGCAGTGAAACCGCCGGGGCTCAAGGCTACACCTTC
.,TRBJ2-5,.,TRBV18,CASSPGGSQETQYF,TGTGCCAGCTCACCAGGGGGCAGCCAAGAGACCCAGTACTTC
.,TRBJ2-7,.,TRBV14,CASSQIQQGAYEQYF,TGTGCCAGCAGCCAAATACAACAGGGAGCCTACGAGCAGTACTTC